The 15 T cell receptor beta chains in this list originate from one sample, sequenced in a study of T cells in women clearing cervical HPV infection listed by TCRdb under 2018. Library preparation used the immunoSEQ multiplex PCR assay. The clones in this table, taken by TCRdb from immuneACCESS, are in-frame only. Not every clone is retained; where verified, under half of the shortfall comes from an unresolved V gene, and the cause of the rest is unknown. This sample's records show approximately 44,000 clones. The biggest ten clones account for 7.6% of the sample. The sequencing input was blood buffy coat. Source of these receptors: a woman between 18 and 70 years old with a cervical HPV16 infection that either progressed to CIN3+ or cleared (not recorded which).

As to this clone: The read ends 3 residues before the CDR3 terminus; that terminus is restored from the germline J gene. The chain is built from TRBV5-1 and TRBJ2-2, with 8 bases that match TRBD2. The length of the CDR3 is 17 residues. The germline gives CDR1 SGHRS, CDR2 YFSETQ. V shed 3 bases, J shed 0 bases, and the junction held 7 bases outside the gene matches. The DNA read from the CDR3 is TGCGCCAGCAGCTACGCCCTAGCGGGCCCGAACACCGGGGAG. It encodes CASSYALAGPNTGE. The whole CDR3 protein is CASSYALAGPNTGELFF.

Turning to this clone: Read sequence stops 3 residues before the CDR3 end, and the germline J gene provides the missing end. This chain links TRBV13 with TRBJ2-5; D might be TRBD1 (6 bases). Germline CDR1 PRHDT, CDR2 FYEKMQ (reference sequence). The CDR3 contains 14 residues. V lost 4 bases and J lost 1, with 10 bases in between. The CDR3 spells CASSYRDTQETQYF. The sequenced part of the CDR3 DNA is TGTGCCAGCAGCTACCGGGACACCCAAGAGACC.

About this clone: The read gets to within 3 residues of the CDR3 end, and the germline J gene fills in the rest. The rearrangement joins TRBV12-3 or TRBV12-4 to TRBJ1-6, with 8 positions matching TRBD1. The CDR3 is 15 residues long. Trimming removed 5 bases from V and 5 bases from J; junction bases left unmatched: 5. Incomplete CDR3 DNA: TGTGCCAGCAGTCGAAGGACAGGGAATAATTCACCC. Translating it yields CASSRRTGNNSP. The CDR3 in full is CASSRRTGNNSPLHF.

A remark on this clone: The CDR3 end falls 3 residues outside the read, so it is completed with the germline J gene. J is TRBJ1-5 and V is TRBV7-6; 7 bases line up with TRBD1. The V segment lost 4 bases and the J segment 3 bases; nucleotides outside the gene matches: 3. Germline V gene lookup returns CDR1 SGHVS and CDR2 FNYEAQ. CDR3 length: 14 amino acids. The sequenced CDR3 bases are TGTGCCAGCAGCTCGACAGGGTTCAATCAGCCC. Translation gives CASSSTGFNQP. The complete CDR3 protein is CASSSTGFNQPQHF.

For this clone: The read is 3 residues too short to cover the CDR3 end, so that end is filled in from the germline J gene. The genes are TRBV5-1 and TRBJ2-5; 14 nucleotides align to TRBD2. The germline gives CDR1 SGHRS, CDR2 YFSETQ. CDR3 size: 16 residues. V shed 4 bases, J shed 1 base, and the junction held 3 bases outside the gene matches. CDR3 amino acids: CASSGTSGGFQETQYF. The part of the CDR3 DNA that was read is TGCGCCAGCAGCGGGACTAGCGGGGGTTTCCAAGAGACC.

The CDR3 reads CASSFPWEGYGYTF. The CDR3 bases that were read are TGTGCCAGCAGCTTTCCTTGGGAGGGGTATGGC. This rearrangement joins TRBV7-9 to TRBJ1-2; D might be TRBD1 (5 bases). The read comes to an end 3 residues before the CDR3 does, leaving the germline J gene to fill in the end. Trimming cost V 3 bases and J 5 bases, with 13 bases left between them. The CDR3 consists of 14 residues. Germline loops: CDR1 SEHNR, CDR2 FQNEAQ (reference sequence).

Concerning this clone: The read is 3 residues too short to cover the CDR3 end, so that end is filled in from the germline J gene. The chain combines TRBV28 with TRBJ1-1; D is ambiguous. The CDR3 consists of 13 residues. Germline V gene sequence: CDR1 MDHEN, CDR2 SYDVKM. The CDR3 DNA, read in part, is TGTGCCAGCAGCCCCGACTCTATACTGAAG. Encoded protein: CASSPDSILK. The whole CDR3 is CASSPDSILKAFF.

As regards this clone: The read stops 3 residues short of the end of the CDR3; the missing end is completed from the germline J gene. The genes are TRBV20-1 and TRBJ1-1, with D perhaps matching TRBD1 (6 bases). Germline assignment: CDR1 DFQATT and CDR2 SNEGSKA (reference sequence). V was clipped by 6 bases and J by 0 bases, with 11 bases between them. CDR3 length: 13 amino acids. The sequenced part of the CDR3 DNA is TGCAGTGCCAGACAGGATCTGAACACTGAA. Amino acid sequence: CSARQDLNTE. The CDR3 reads in full as CSARQDLNTEAFF.

With respect to this clone: The CDR3 end lies 3 residues beyond the end of the read and is filled in from the germline J gene. V usage is TRBV20-1 and J usage is TRBJ2-4; 10 positions match TRBD2. CDR1 and CDR2 (germline): DFQATT, SNEGSKA (reference sequence). J lost 1 base, V lost 0 bases, and 3 bases had no gene match. The CDR3 is 16 amino acids. CDR3 bases read: TGCAGTGCTAGAGATCTAGCGGGAGTCGCCAAAAACATT. It codes for CSARDLAGVAKNI. The whole CDR3 sequence reads CSARDLAGVAKNIQYF.

On this clone: The read finishes 3 residues shy of the CDR3 end, and the germline J gene is used to complete it. The chain couples TRBV20-1 to TRBJ1-1; D possibly corresponds to TRBD1 (5 bases). The CDR3 sequence is 14 residues long. The germline gives CDR1 DFQATT, CDR2 SNEGSKA (reference sequence). Trimming took off 3 bases at V and 2 bases at J, with 13 bases between the two ends. CDR3 loop: CSASLGGPNTEAFF. Incomplete CDR3 DNA: TGCAGTGCTAGTCTGGGGGGTCCCAACACTGAA.

As concerns this clone: Coverage ceases 3 residues before the CDR3 finishes, and the germline J gene fills in the end. The chain has TRBV11-2 and TRBJ2-5; TRBD2 aligns across 10 bases. V lost 3 bases, J lost 2 bases, and 3 bases stayed unmatched. This CDR3 contains 15 residues. CDR1 and CDR2 (germline): SGHAT, FQNNGV. The CDR3 is CASSFRTSGQETQYF. The CDR3 bases that were read are TGTGCCAGCAGCTTCCGGACTAGCGGACAAGAGACC.

With respect to this clone: The CDR3 end falls 3 residues outside the read, so it is completed with the germline J gene. This chain connects TRBV2 to TRBJ2-5, with 11 bases identical to TRBD1. The V and J ends lost 6 bases and 2 bases, in that order; junction bases with no gene match: 5. Germline CDR1 SNHLY, CDR2 FYNNEI. This CDR3 comprises 15 residues. Partial CDR3 DNA: TGTGCCAGCAGGGACAGGGGGCTTACGCAAGAGACC. Translating gives CASRDRGLTQET. The entire CDR3 reads CASRDRGLTQETQYF.

On this clone itself: From the germline J gene comes the end of the CDR3, since the read stops 3 residues before it. Within the sample, other DNA sequences also encode this same CDR3. The V call is TRBV28, the J call TRBJ1-2; 8 bases fit TRBD1. V was pared by 2 bases and J by 7 bases, with 6 bases of the junction left unmatched. CDR3 size: 14 residues. CDR1 and CDR2 (germline): MDHEN, SYDVKM. Incomplete CDR3 DNA: TGTGCCAGCAGTTTAGACCAGGGGGCGCGTGGC. This codes for CASSLDQGARG. The whole CDR3 protein is CASSLDQGARGYTF.

Turning to this clone: The read ends 3 residues early relative to the CDR3; the germline J gene fills the gap. The rearrangement joins TRBV19 to TRBJ2-3; D is uncertain. The V gene lost 5 bases and the J gene lost 0 bases, with 12 bases spanning the gap. The CDR3 is 15 residues long. The germline CDR1 and CDR2 sequences are LNHDA and SQIVND (reference sequence). The CDR3 bases that were read are TGTGCCAGTAGTCGGTACCCACCTAGCACAGATACG. Protein: CASSRYPPSTDT. The whole CDR3 sequence reads CASSRYPPSTDTQYF. Filled out from reference TRBV19 and TRBJ2-3, the complete variable domain reads DGGITQSPKYLFRKEGQNVTLSCEQNLNHDAMYWYRQDPGQGLRLIYYSQIVNDFQKGDIAEGYSVSREKKESFPLTVTSAQKNPTAFYLCASSRYPPSTDTQYFGPGTRLTVL.

Remarks on this clone: The sequenced fragment ends 3 residues before the CDR3 boundary, so the rest is inferred from the germline J gene. The chain employs TRBV11-2 and TRBJ1-6, with TRBD1 matching 8 bases. This CDR3 contains 15 residues. Germline-derived CDR1 and CDR2 are SGHAT and FQNNGV. The V and J ends lost 5 bases and 9 bases, in that order; junction bases with no gene match: 9. The CDR3 is CASSTRQGLTSPLHF. CDR3 DNA (partial): TGTGCCAGCAGCACCCGACAGGGGCTTACTTCACCC.